This TCR beta chain comes out of a study of shared clonotypes between healthy human individuals. Method: immunoSEQ multiplex PCR; TCRdb's copy keeps in-frame clones and lacks some. The sample has about 480,000 clones, roughly 79% seen once; the top ten hold approximately 13%. In its sample, this clone was seen once. Germline V gene lookup returns CDR1 MNHNS and CDR2 SASEGT. V gave up 8 bases and J gave up 4 bases; unmatched junction bases: 3. This CDR3 region has 13 residues. This TCR derives from a woman aged 40 to 49 in good health. Some clones in this sample may be carry-over from other donors' samples. The sequencing sample was made of PBMCs. The V gene is TRBV6-1, the J gene TRBJ2-2, with 8 positions matching TRBD1. The CDR3 region is CASEDRATGELFF. The CDR3 DNA reads TGTGCCAGCGAGGACAGGGCCACCGGGGAGCTGTTTTTT.